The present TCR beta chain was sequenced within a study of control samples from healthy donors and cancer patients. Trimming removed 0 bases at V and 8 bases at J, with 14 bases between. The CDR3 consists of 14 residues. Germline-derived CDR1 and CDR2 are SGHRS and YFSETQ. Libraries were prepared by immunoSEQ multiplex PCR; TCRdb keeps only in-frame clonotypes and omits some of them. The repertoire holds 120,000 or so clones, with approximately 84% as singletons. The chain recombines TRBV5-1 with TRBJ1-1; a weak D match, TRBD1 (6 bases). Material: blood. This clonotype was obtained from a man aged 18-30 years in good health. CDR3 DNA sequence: TGCGCCAGCAGCTTGGTCGTCGGGGGCGAAGAAGCTTTCTTT. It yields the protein CASSLVVGGEEAFF.